Reported below is one T cell receptor beta chain. Its antigen remains unknown. Method: immunoSEQ multiplex PCR; TCRdb's copy keeps in-frame clones and lacks some. This sample has approximately 100,000 clones; roughly 90% occur once, and the top ten carry more than 2%. Trimming at V came to 2 bases and at J to 5 bases, leaving 10 bases not matched to a gene. Germline-derived CDR1 and CDR2 are SGHRS and YFSETQ. This CDR3 is 16 amino acids long. This entry comes from a study of cytomegalovirus exposure and HLA in healthy donors. Study-level results: According to a subsequent analysis, TCR clusters identified in the first cohort showed a tendency to co-occur across the approximately 120 validation repertoires.

The TCR comes from a young woman in good health and CMV-seronegative. V is TRBV5-1 and J is TRBJ2-5; 9 nucleotides match TRBD2. The sequencing sample was made of PBMCs. CDR3 coding DNA: TGCGCCAGCAGCTTAGACCCTAGCGGGACGGCGGAGACCCAGTACTTC. Translated, it gives CASSLDPSGTAETQYF.